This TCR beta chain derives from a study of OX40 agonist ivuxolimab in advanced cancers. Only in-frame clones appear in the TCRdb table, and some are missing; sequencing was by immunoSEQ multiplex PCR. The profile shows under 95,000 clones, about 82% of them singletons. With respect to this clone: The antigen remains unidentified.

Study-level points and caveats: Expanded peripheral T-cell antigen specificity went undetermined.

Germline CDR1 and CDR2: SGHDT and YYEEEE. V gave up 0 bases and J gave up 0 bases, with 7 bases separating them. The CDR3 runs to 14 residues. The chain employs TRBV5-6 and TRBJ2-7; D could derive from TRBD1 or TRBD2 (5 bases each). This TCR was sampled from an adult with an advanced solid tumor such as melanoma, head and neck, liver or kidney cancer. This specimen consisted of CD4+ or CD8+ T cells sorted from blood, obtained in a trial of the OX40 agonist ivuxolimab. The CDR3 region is CASSLVGPSYEQYF. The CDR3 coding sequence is TGTGCCAGCAGCTTGGTGGGACCCTCCTACGAGCAGTACTTC.